This T cell receptor (beta chain) was documented in a study of response to subunit inactivated influenza vaccine. General study results and limits: New T cells are recruited in small numbers by each seasonal influenza vaccination, according to the authors' suggestion.

The CDR3 sequence is 13 residues long. Germline V gives CDR1 MNHNY, CDR2 SVGAGI (reference sequence). Trimming cost V 6 bases and J 8 bases; bases outside gene matches: 7. TCRdb independently ran MiXCR on the RT-PCR reads; one entry per CDR3 protein. This sample has under 500,000 distinct CDR3 sequences; over 9.5% occur once, and the top ten carry more than 10%. This clonotype was seen more than once but under ten times. Antigen: not known. The starting material was PBMCs from blood, obtained around seven weeks after vaccination. This rearrangement joins TRBV6-6 to TRBJ2-1; the match to TRBD2 covers 7 bases. The clonotype comes from a man in his fifties or sixties who received an inactivated influenza vaccine. The CDR3 is CASRQPTSDEQFF. Written as DNA, the CDR3 is TGTGCCAGCAGGCAGCCTACTAGCGATGAGCAGTTCTTC.